The 2 T cell receptor beta chains listed next were all sequenced from one sample in a study of shared clonotypes between healthy human individuals. The table came from immunoSEQ multiplex PCR; TCRdb's copy has only in-frame clones and leaves some out. In the table there are around 1.9 million clones, 90% to 95% of which are singletons. CD8 cells regarded as naive lacked CD45RO, were positively chosen for CCR7, and omitted terminally differentiated effector memory CD45RA+ cells. Sequences were obtained from naive CD8+ T cells from PBMCs. Receptor source: a man aged 18 to 29 in good health. Some clones in this sample may be carry-over from other donors' samples.

In nucleotides, the CDR3 is TGTGCCAGCAGCGTAGATACTGGGGCCAACGTCCTGACTTTC. Residues: CASSVDTGANVLTF. The V gene is TRBV9, the J gene TRBJ2-6; no reliable D call. Germline V CDR1 and CDR2: SGDLS, YYNGEE. With 0 bases removed from V and 2 bases from J, the gap between germline ends came to 3 bases. This CDR3 comprises 14 residues.

On this clone itself: This specimen includes other DNA sequences encoding the same CDR3. J is TRBJ2-1 and V is TRBV4-3, with 15 bases matching TRBD2. J gave up 2 bases and V 5 bases, and 4 bases lay outside the gene matches. CDR3 length: 17 amino acids. The germline gives CDR1 LGHNA, CDR2 YSLEER. The CDR3 sequence: CASSRGLAGGTYNEQFF. The CDR3 bases are TGCGCCAGCAGCAGGGGACTAGCGGGAGGAACCTACAATGAGCAGTTCTTC.